The rows below give T cell receptor beta chains drawn from one sample of a study of human T cells and chemical hapten exposure. MiXCR, applied by TCRdb to the RACE reads, yields one record per CDR3 protein. The table has about 64,000 distinct CDR3 sequences, more than 9.5% seen once. This specimen consisted of whole blood, obtained in connection with sensitization to the hapten diphenylcyclopropenone (DPC). These receptors were collected from a young woman with alopecia areata. Some clones in this sample may be carry-over from other donors' samples. Both conserved end residues are part of each CDR3. The D gene is left open where the match is weak. Size values are once, few and many counts, or a class for expanded clones, and some rows have none.

NA,NA,TRBV6-2/TRBV6-3,TRBJ1-5,CASRSPGPQHF,TGTGCCAGCAGGTCTCCGGGGCCCCAGCATTTT
NA,NA,TRBV20-1,TRBJ2-6,CSARAPTGANVQTF,TGCAGTGCTAGAGCCCCGACTGGGGCCAACGTCCAGACTTTC
many,TRBD1,TRBV4-1,TRBJ1-5,CASSQDAQGSNQPQHF,TGCGCCAGCAGCCAAGACGCACAGGGGAGCAATCAGCCCCAGCATTTT
few,NA,TRBV4-3,TRBJ2-1,CASSPQGPSAGHEQFF,TGCGCCAGCAGCCCCCAAGGCCCGTCGGCCGGCCATGAGCAGTTCTTC
many,TRBD2,TRBV4-2,TRBJ2-5,CASSPLTGGPQETQYF,TGTGCCAGCAGCCCGTTAACGGGGGGGCCACAAGAGACCCAGTACTTC
many,NA,TRBV2,TRBJ1-1,CASSQQGNTEAFF,TGTGCCAGCAGTCAACAGGGGAACACTGAAGCTTTCTTT
NA,TRBD1,TRBV3-1,TRBJ1-1,CASTPIMTGDTEAFF,TGTGCCAGCACCCCGATCATGACAGGGGACACTGAAGCTTTCTTT
few,NA,TRBV2,TRBJ1-1,CASSVQGTEAFF,TGTGCCAGCAGTGTGCAGGGCACTGAAGCTTTCTTT
many,NA,TRBV20-1,TRBJ2-2,CSARDKANTGELFF,TGCAGTGCTAGAGATAAAGCGAACACCGGGGAGCTGTTTTTT
many,TRBD1,TRBV5-5,TRBJ1-4,CASSKPTGANEKLFF,TGTGCCAGCAGCAAACCAACAGGGGCTAATGAAAAACTGTTTTTT
NA,NA,TRBV7-6,TRBJ2-5,CASSLVSGSGTQYF,TGTGCCAGCAGCTTAGTGTCCGGGTCGGGGACCCAGTACTTC
many,NA,TRBV5-7,TRBJ1-1,CASSLGDGMNTEAFF,TGTGCCAGCAGCTTGGGGGACGGAATGAACACTGAAGCTTTCTTT
few,NA,TRBV20-1,TRBJ2-3,CSARDPRGEGADTQYF,TGCAGTGCTAGAGACCCCCGGGGGGAGGGGGCAGATACGCAGTATTTT
NA,NA,TRBV18,TRBJ1-2,CASSPQGNWAINYGYTF,TGTGCCAGCTCACCACAGGGAAATTGGGCGATTAACTATGGCTACACCTTC
few,NA,TRBV6-6,TRBJ2-4,CASSSPALAKNIQYF,TGTGCCAGCAGTTCCCCAGCTCTAGCCAAAAACATTCAGTACTTC
NA,NA,TRBV9,TRBJ1-1,CASSVDPQNTEAFF,TGTGCCAGCAGCGTAGATCCCCAGAACACTGAAGCTTTCTTT
NA,NA,TRBV5-4,TRBJ2-5,CASSLGGYRASETQYF,TGTGCCAGCAGCTTGGGGGGATATCGGGCAAGTGAGACCCAGTACTTC
many,NA,TRBV28,TRBJ1-2,CASSLVFLRDYGYTF,TGTGCCAGCAGTTTGGTGTTCTTAAGGGACTATGGCTACACCTTC
few,NA,TRBV19,TRBJ2-7,CASSMGQASFPYEQYF,TGTGCCAGTAGTATGGGGCAGGCTTCTTTCCCCTACGAGCAGTACTTC
NA,TRBD1,TRBV28,TRBJ2-7,CASSAADRAYEQYF,TGTGCCAGCAGTGCAGCGGACAGGGCTTACGAGCAGTACTTC
few,NA,TRBV11-3,TRBJ2-6,CASSLGLSWGLSGANVLTF,TGTGCCAGCAGCTTAGGACTTTCTTGGGGGCTCTCTGGGGCCAACGTCCTGACTTTC
NA,NA,TRBV15,TRBJ2-1,CATSTGIGQFF,TGTGCCACCAGCACAGGGATCGGGCAGTTCTTC
NA,TRBD2,TRBV6-6,TRBJ2-3,CASFLSGSATDTQYF,TGTGCCAGCTTCCTTAGCGGGAGCGCCACAGATACGCAGTATTTT
many,NA,TRBV19,TRBJ1-1,CASKLLLGRGTEAFF,TGTGCCAGTAAGCTGTTGTTAGGGCGAGGGACTGAAGCTTTCTTT
NA,NA,TRBV28,TRBJ1-6,CASSPSSSYNSPLHF,TGTGCCAGCAGTCCCTCATCCTCCTATAATTCACCCCTCCACTTT
many,NA,TRBV7-2,TRBJ2-3,CASSLDRDRTDTQYF,TGTGCCAGCAGCTTAGACAGGGACCGCACAGATACGCAGTATTTT
many,TRBD1,TRBV28,TRBJ1-3,CASSATGARSGNTIYF,TGTGCCAGCAGTGCCACAGGGGCCCGCTCTGGAAACACCATATATTTT
many,NA,TRBV6-1,TRBJ1-5,CASSRGTPSLNQPQHF,TGTGCCAGCAGCCGCGGGACACCCTCTCTAAATCAGCCCCAGCATTTT
NA,TRBD1,TRBV7-9,TRBJ1-1,CASSLQGASEAFF,TGTGCCAGCAGCTTACAGGGGGCATCTGAAGCTTTCTTT
many,TRBD2,TRBV20-1,TRBJ2-7,CSARAGEGTAYEQYF,TGCAGTGCTAGGGCTGGGGAGGGTACCGCTTACGAGCAGTACTTC
few,NA,TRBV29-1,TRBJ2-4,CSVERQSIQYF,TGCAGCGTTGAAAGGCAGAGCATTCAGTACTTC
NA,TRBD1,TRBV28,TRBJ1-5,CASSLIGSGTGDNQPQHF,TGTGCCAGCAGTTTAATAGGTTCCGGGACAGGGGACAATCAGCCCCAGCATTTT
NA,NA,TRBV28,TRBJ2-3,CASLRADTQYF,TGTGCCAGCCTGAGGGCGGATACGCAGTATTTT
NA,TRBD2,TRBV12-3/TRBV12-4,TRBJ2-1,CASSFLAGTDEQFF,TGTGCCAGCAGTTTCCTAGCGGGGACGGATGAGCAGTTCTTC
NA,NA,TRBV5-1,TRBJ1-1,CASSPGLEAEAFF,TGCGCCAGCAGCCCGGGGCTGGAGGCTGAAGCTTTCTTT
NA,TRBD1,TRBV12-3/TRBV12-4,TRBJ1-2,CASTTGDYGYTF,TGTGCCAGCACCACAGGGGACTATGGCTACACCTTC
NA,TRBD1,TRBV5-1,TRBJ1-6,CASSSGQNYNSPLHF,TGCGCCAGCAGCTCGGGACAGAACTATAATTCACCCCTCCACTTT
many,TRBD2,TRBV10-3,TRBJ2-7,CAISGLSGGDYEQYF,TGTGCCATCAGTGGCCTTAGCGGGGGGGACTACGAGCAGTACTTC
NA,NA,TRBV28,TRBJ2-3,CASSLAGQTLTDTQYF,TGTGCCAGCAGTTTGGCGGGACAGACCCTCACAGATACGCAGTATTTT
many,NA,TRBV4-2,TRBJ1-1,CASSLEEVGLKRNTEAFF,TGTGCCAGCAGCCTAGAGGAGGTGGGGCTTAAAAGGAACACTGAAGCTTTCTTT